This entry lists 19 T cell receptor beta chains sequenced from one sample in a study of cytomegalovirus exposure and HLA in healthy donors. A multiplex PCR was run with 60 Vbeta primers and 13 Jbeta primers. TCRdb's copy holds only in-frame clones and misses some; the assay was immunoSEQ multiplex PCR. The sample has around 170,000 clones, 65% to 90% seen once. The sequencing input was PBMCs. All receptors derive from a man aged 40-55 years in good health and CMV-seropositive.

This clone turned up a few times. The CDR3 protein is CASSLSTGGLPQHF. CDR3 bases: TGTGCCAGCAGCTTGAGTACAGGGGGCCTGCCCCAGCATTTT. V and J are TRBV5-5 and TRBJ1-5; 9 bases map to TRBD1. This CDR3 is built from 14 residues. Trimming at V came to 1 base and at J to 9 bases, leaving 5 bases not matched to a gene. Germline V gives CDR1 SGHKS, CDR2 YYEKEE (reference sequence).

DNA for the CDR3: TGTGCCAGCAGCCCCCAACTCAACTATGGCTACACCTTC. This sequence encodes CASSPQLNYGYTF. The chain combines TRBV25-1 with TRBJ1-2; D is ambiguous. Deletions cut 6 bases from V and 2 bases from J, with 10 bases between. The CDR3 spans 13 residues. Germline V gene sequence: CDR1 MGHDK, CDR2 SYGVNS.

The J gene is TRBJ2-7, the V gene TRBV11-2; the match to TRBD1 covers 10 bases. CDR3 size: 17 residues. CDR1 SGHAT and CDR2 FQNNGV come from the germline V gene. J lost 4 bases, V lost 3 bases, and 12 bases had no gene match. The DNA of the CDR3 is TGTGCCAGCAGCTTCGCCGGGACAGGGGCTCAAGTGTACGAGCAGTACTTC. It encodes CASSFAGTGAQVYEQYF.

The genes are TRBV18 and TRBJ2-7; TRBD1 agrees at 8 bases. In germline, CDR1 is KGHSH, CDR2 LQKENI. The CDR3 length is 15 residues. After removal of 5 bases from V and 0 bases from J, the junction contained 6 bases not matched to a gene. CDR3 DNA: TGTGCCAGCTCAAAACAGGGGGAGAGCTCCTACGAGCAGTACTTC. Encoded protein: CASSKQGESSYEQYF.

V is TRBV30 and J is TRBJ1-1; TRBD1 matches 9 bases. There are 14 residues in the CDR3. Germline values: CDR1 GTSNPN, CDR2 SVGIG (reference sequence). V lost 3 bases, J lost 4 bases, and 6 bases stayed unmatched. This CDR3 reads CAWRPGQGPTEAFF. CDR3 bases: TGTGCCTGGAGACCCGGACAGGGGCCCACTGAAGCTTTCTTT.

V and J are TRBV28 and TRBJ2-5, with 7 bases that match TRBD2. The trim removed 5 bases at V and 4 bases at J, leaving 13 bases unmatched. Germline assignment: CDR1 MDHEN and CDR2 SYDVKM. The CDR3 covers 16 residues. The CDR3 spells CASSQAEGGGLETQYF. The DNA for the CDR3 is TGTGCCAGCAGTCAGGCTGAGGGCGGGGGTCTAGAGACCCAGTACTTC. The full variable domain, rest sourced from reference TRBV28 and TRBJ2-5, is DVKVTQSSRYLVKRTGEKVFLECVQDMDHENMFWYRQDPGLGLRLIYFSYDVKMKEKGDIPEGYSVSREKKERFSLILESASTNQTSMYLCASSQAEGGGLETQYFGPGTRLLVL.

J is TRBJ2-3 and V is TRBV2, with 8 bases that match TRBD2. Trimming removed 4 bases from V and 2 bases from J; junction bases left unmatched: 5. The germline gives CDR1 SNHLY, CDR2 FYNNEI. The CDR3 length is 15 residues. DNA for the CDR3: TGTGCCAGCAGTGGGCCGACTAGCGCCACAGATACGCAGTATTTT. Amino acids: CASSGPTSATDTQYF.

CDR3 loop: CASSLGDSRNTIYF. The CDR3 DNA sequence: TGTGCCAGCAGCTTAGGGGACAGTAGAAACACCATATATTTT. The gene calls are TRBV7-2 and TRBJ1-3, with 7 nucleotides matching TRBD1. Trimming cost V 1 base and J 5 bases; bases outside gene matches: 2. The germline V gene has CDR1 SGHTA and CDR2 FQGNSA. The CDR3 contains 14 residues.

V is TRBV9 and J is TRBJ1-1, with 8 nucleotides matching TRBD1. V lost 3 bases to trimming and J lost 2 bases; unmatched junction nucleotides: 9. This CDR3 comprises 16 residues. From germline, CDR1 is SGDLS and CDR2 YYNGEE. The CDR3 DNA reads TGTGCCAGCAGCGGGGGGACAGGCCGTCTTAACACTGAAGCTTTCTTT. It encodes CASSGGTGRLNTEAFF.

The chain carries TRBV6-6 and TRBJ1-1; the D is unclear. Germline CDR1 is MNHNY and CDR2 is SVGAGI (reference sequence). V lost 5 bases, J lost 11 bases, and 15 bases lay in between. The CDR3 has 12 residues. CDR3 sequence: CASSNGVVSAFF. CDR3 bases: TGTGCCAGCAGTAACGGGGTCGTTTCGGCTTTCTTT.

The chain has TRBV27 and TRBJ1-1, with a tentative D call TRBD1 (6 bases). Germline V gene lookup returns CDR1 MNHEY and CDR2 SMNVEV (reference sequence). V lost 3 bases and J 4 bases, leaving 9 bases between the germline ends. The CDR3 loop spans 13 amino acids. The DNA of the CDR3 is TGTGCCAGCAGTTTCAACAGGGTCACTGAAGCTTTCTTT. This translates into CASSFNRVTEAFF.

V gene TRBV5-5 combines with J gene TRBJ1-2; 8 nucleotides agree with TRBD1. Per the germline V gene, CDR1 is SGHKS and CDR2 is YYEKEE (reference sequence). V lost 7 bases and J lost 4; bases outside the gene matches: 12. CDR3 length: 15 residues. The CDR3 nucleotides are TGTGCCAGCGGGGACAGGACAGGCATATCCTATGGCTACACCTTC. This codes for CASGDRTGISYGYTF.

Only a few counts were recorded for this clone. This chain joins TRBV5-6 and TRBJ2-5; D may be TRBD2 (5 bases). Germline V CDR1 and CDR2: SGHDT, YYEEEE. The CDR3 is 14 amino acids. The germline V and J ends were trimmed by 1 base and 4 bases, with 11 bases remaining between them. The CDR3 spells CASSLIKGGETQYF. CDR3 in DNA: TGTGCCAGCAGCTTGATCAAAGGAGGAGAGACCCAGTACTTC.

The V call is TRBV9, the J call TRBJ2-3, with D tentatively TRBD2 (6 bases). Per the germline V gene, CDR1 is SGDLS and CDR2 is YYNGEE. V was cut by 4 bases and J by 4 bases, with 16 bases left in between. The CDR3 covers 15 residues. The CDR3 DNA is TGTGCCAGCAGCCAGGACGTGGGGGGAGCAGATACGCAGTATTTT. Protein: CASSQDVGGADTQYF.

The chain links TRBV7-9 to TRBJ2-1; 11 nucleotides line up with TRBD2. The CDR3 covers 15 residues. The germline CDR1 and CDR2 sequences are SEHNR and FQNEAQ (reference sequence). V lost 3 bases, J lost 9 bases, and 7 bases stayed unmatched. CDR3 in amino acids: CASSFISGGAGEQFF. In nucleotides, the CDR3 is TGTGCCAGCAGCTTTATTAGCGGGGGGGCCGGTGAGCAGTTCTTC.

CDR3 DNA sequence: TGTGCCAGCAGGAGCCTGGGACAGCTACCCGAGCAGTACTTC. Residues: CASRSLGQLPEQYF. The chain employs TRBV6-5 and TRBJ2-7, with 7 bases that match TRBD1. Germline CDR1 and CDR2: MNHEY and SVGAGI. Unmatched junction bases numbered 11, after V lost 6 bases and J lost 6 bases. The CDR3 spans 14 residues.

CDR3 sequence: CASKGLTLWGQGGVYEQYF. As DNA, the CDR3 is TGTGCCAGCAAGGGTCTAACATTGTGGGGACAGGGAGGAGTGTACGAGCAGTACTTC. The chain employs TRBV27 and TRBJ2-7, with 9 bases that match TRBD1. The CDR3 has 19 residues. Germline V gene lookup returns CDR1 MNHEY and CDR2 SMNVEV (reference sequence). J was trimmed by 4 bases and V by 7 bases; bases with no gene match: 23.

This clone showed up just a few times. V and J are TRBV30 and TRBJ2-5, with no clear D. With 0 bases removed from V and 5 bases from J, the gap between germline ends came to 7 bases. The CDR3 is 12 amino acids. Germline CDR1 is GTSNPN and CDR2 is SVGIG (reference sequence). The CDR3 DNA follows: TGTGCCTGGAGTGTACTCATTGAGACCCAGTACTTC. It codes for CAWSVLIETQYF.

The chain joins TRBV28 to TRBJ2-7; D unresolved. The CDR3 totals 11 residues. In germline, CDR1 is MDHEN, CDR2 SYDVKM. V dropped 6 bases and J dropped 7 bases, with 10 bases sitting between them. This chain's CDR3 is CASSPRVEQYF. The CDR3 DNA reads TGTGCCAGCAGCCCACGAGTGGAGCAGTACTTC.